This entry describes one T cell receptor beta chain. These data belong to a study of blood T cell repertoires in COVID-19. In the study overall: Specimens from acute and convalescent COVID-19 originated in the United States, Italy and Spain. Nucleic acid was either cDNA or gDNA, and it came from T cells, B-cell-depleted T cells, or PBMCs.

As handled by the study authors: By means of reference gene primer amplification, nucleated cell counts were estimated. Sequenced by immunoSEQ multiplex PCR; TCRdb stores in-frame clones only, minus some. V, J and clone size reflect that table, while D and trimming were determined from the DNA. The sample consists of 110,000 to 150,000 clones, 85% to 90% of them appearing once. The clonotype was recovered from a woman aged 55 to 70 with active COVID-19. Sample: peripheral blood.

The CDR3 nucleotides are TGTGCCAGCAGCACGGACAGGGGGGAGTTGAATGAGCAGTTCTTC. Translated, it gives CASSTDRGELNEQFF. The chain employs TRBV7-8 and TRBJ2-1; 10 bases line up with TRBD1. The CDR3 has 15 residues. In germline, CDR1 is SGHVS, CDR2 FQNEAQ. The trim removed 5 bases at V and 7 bases at J, leaving 8 bases unmatched.